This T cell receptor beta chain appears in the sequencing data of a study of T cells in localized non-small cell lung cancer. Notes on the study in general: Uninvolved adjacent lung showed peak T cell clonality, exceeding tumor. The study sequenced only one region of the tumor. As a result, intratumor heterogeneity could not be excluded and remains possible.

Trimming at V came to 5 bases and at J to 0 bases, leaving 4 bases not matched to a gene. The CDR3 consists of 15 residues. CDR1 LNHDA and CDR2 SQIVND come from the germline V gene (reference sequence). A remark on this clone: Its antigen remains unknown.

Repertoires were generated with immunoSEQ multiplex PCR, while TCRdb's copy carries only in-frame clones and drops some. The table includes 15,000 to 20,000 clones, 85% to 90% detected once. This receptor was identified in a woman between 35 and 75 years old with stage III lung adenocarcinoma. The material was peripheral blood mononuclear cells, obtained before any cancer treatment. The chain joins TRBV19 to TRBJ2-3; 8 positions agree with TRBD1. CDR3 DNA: TGTGCCAGTAGTGCACAGGGGGTGAGCACAGATACGCAGTATTTT. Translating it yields CASSAQGVSTDTQYF.